Below are 27 T cell receptor beta chains sequenced from a single sample in a study of blood T cell repertoires in COVID-19. The repertoire was sequenced with immunoSEQ multiplex PCR; TCRdb's copy has only in-frame clones and lacks some. The sample has 150,000 or so clones; about 80% are singletons. Sample: peripheral blood. The receptors were gathered from a woman in her 70s with acute or convalescent COVID-19.

CDR3 region: CASSQEAGATLYGYTF. The CDR3, as DNA: TGTGCCAGCAGCCAAGAAGCAGGGGCGACACTCTATGGCTACACCTTC. The rearrangement joins TRBV4-2 to TRBJ1-2; TRBD1 might be the D (6 bases). Germline V lookup: CDR1 LGHNA, CDR2 YNFKEQ. The CDR3 sequence is 16 residues long. V lost 0 bases, J lost 4 bases, and 15 bases lay in between.

This clone has a handful of counts. The gene calls are TRBV3-1 (or the pseudogene TRBV3-2) and TRBJ1-5, with D unresolved. The CDR3 contains 14 residues. Per the germline V gene, CDR1 is LGHDT and CDR2 is YNNKEL (reference sequence). V gave up 8 bases and J gave up 5 bases, with 16 bases separating them. The CDR3 here is CASGEDVPDQPQHF. The CDR3 bases are TGTGCCAGCGGGGAGGACGTCCCGGATCAGCCCCAGCATTTT.

The rearrangement joins TRBV30 to TRBJ2-1, with TRBD2 matching 11 bases. Germline lookup yields CDR1 GTSNPN and CDR2 SVGIG (reference sequence). Trimming removed 0 bases from V and 6 bases from J; junction bases left unmatched: 1. The CDR3 totals 14 residues. The CDR3 DNA reads as TGTGCCTGGAGTGTAGGACTAGCGGGCAATGAGCAGTTCTTC. It specifies CAWSVGLAGNEQFF.

This chain connects TRBV6-2 or TRBV6-3 to TRBJ1-1, with D uncertain. V shed 3 bases and J shed 1 base, with 9 bases lying between them. The CDR3 runs to 14 residues. Germline V gene data show CDR1 as MNHEY and CDR2 as SVGEGT. The CDR3 region is CASSYASSNTEAFF. The CDR3 DNA is TGTGCCAGCAGTTATGCTAGCTCGAACACTGAAGCTTTCTTT.

This clone was picked up one time. The CDR3 sequence is CASSSTGTGISTDTQYF. CDR3 sequence (DNA): TGTGCCAGCAGCTCGACCGGGACAGGGATCTCCACAGATACGCAGTATTTT. The chain joins TRBV5-6 to TRBJ2-3, with TRBD1 identical over 9 bases. Trimming at V came to 3 bases and at J to 2 bases, leaving 10 bases not matched to a gene. Germline lookup yields CDR1 SGHDT and CDR2 YYEEEE. This CDR3 region has 17 residues. Complete variable domain (other parts from reference TRBV5-6 and TRBJ2-3): DAGVTQSPTHLIKTRGQQVTLRCSPKSGHDTVSWYQQALGQGPQFIFQYYEEEERQRGNFPDRFSGHQFPNYSSELNVNALLLGDSALYLCASSSTGTGISTDTQYFGPGTRLTVL.

The V and J genes are TRBV28 and TRBJ1-2; TRBD1 agrees at 7 bases. Germline V lookup: CDR1 MDHEN, CDR2 SYDVKM. Unmatched junction bases numbered 8, after V lost 5 bases and J lost 5 bases. This CDR3 is 14 amino acids long. The CDR3 spells CASSPTGTDYGYTF. Here the CDR3 DNA reads TGTGCCAGCAGTCCTACCGGGACAGATTATGGCTACACCTTC.

The V gene is TRBV28, the J gene TRBJ1-1, with D perhaps matching TRBD1 (5 bases). The germline V gene has CDR1 MDHEN and CDR2 SYDVKM. CDR3 length: 14 amino acids. V lost 5 bases to trimming and J lost 1 base, with 11 bases between them. The CDR3 DNA is TGTGCCAGCAGTATACCGCAGGGGAACACTGAAGCTTTCTTT. Its protein product is CASSIPQGNTEAFF.

The V call is TRBV6-5, the J call TRBJ2-1; D is ambiguous. Germline-derived CDR1 and CDR2 are MNHEY and SVGAGI. This CDR3 spans 12 amino acids. With 4 bases removed from V and 4 bases from J, the gap between germline ends came to 5 bases. The DNA of the CDR3 is TGTGCCAGCAGTTCCTTATACAATGAGCAGTTCTTC. Amino acids: CASSSLYNEQFF.

V usage is TRBV5-1 and J usage is TRBJ1-4, with a weak D call TRBD1 (5 bases). The CDR3 has 15 residues. Germline V gene sequence: CDR1 SGHRS, CDR2 YFSETQ. V lost 6 bases and J lost 8, with 20 bases in between. The CDR3 is CASNLDTGGAEKLFF. DNA of the CDR3: TGCGCCAGCAACCTAGATACGGGGGGAGCGGAAAAACTGTTTTTT.

The V and J genes are TRBV15 and TRBJ1-5; D unclear. CDR3 length: 14 amino acids. CDR1 and CDR2 (germline): LNHNV, YYDKDF (reference sequence). Deletions cut 1 base from V and 4 bases from J, with 8 bases between. CDR3 sequence reads: CATSRVPINQPQHF. Here the CDR3 DNA reads TGTGCCACCAGCAGAGTCCCAATTAATCAGCCCCAGCATTTT.

This clone was counted between two and nine times. The chain joins TRBV20-1 to TRBJ1-1; 7 nucleotides match TRBD1. The J segment lost 6 bases and the V segment lost 6 bases, leaving 16 bases of the junction unmatched. The length of the CDR3 is 15 residues. From germline, CDR1 is DFQATT and CDR2 SNEGSKA (reference sequence). The CDR3 DNA follows: TGCAGTGCCAGTCGTTTGGCCAGGGGGTATCCTGAAGCTTTCTTT. Residues: CSASRLARGYPEAFF.

DNA for the CDR3: TGCGCCAGCAGCCAAGCCAGGGCCGGCACCGGGGAGCTGTTTTTT. It specifies CASSQARAGTGELFF. The rearrangement links TRBV4-1 to TRBJ2-2; weak D call: TRBD1 (5 bases). Germline loops: CDR1 MGHRA, CDR2 YSYEKL. V shed 1 base and J shed 4 bases, with 10 bases lying between them. The CDR3 spans 15 residues.

This chain joins TRBV5-1 and TRBJ2-3; 9 bases line up with TRBD1. In germline, CDR1 is SGHRS, CDR2 YFSETQ. The CDR3 length is 15 residues. The J segment lost 3 bases and the V segment lost 3 bases, leaving 5 bases of the junction unmatched. The DNA of the CDR3 is TGCGCCAGCAGCTGGGGACAGGGATGGACAGATACGCAGTATTTT. Protein: CASSWGQGWTDTQYF.

The gene calls are TRBV29-1 and TRBJ2-7; D is possibly TRBD2 (6 bases). The germline V gene encodes CDR1 SQVTM and CDR2 ANQGSEA. Trimming removed 3 bases from V and 6 bases from J, with 9 bases in between. The CDR3 loop spans 11 amino acids. The CDR3 here is CSVDRGGEQYF. CDR3 bases: TGCAGCGTTGACCGGGGAGGCGAGCAGTACTTC.

The chain is built from TRBV5-5 and TRBJ2-7, with a tentative D call TRBD1 (6 bases). V gave up 4 bases and J gave up 2 bases, with 19 bases separating them. CDR3 length: 16 residues. Germline V gives CDR1 SGHKS, CDR2 YYEKEE (reference sequence). The CDR3 loop reads CASSRIGTRLPYEQYF. The CDR3, as DNA: TGTGCCAGCAGCCGGATAGGGACACGGCTTCCCTACGAGCAGTACTTC.

J is TRBJ2-7 and V is TRBV3-1 (or the pseudogene TRBV3-2); 8 bases align to TRBD1. Per germline, CDR1 LGHDT and CDR2 YNNKEL (reference sequence). Trimming cost V 1 base and J 7 bases; bases outside gene matches: 9. The CDR3 has 15 residues. The CDR3: CASSQGAGGFSEQYF. Written as DNA, the CDR3 is TGTGCCAGCAGCCAAGGGGCAGGGGGCTTTAGTGAGCAGTACTTC.

The rearrangement uses TRBV7-2 and TRBJ1-1; D is ambiguous. This CDR3 has 13 residues. Trimming removed 5 bases at V and 3 bases at J, with 10 bases between. Germline loops: CDR1 SGHTA, CDR2 FQGNSA. CDR3 protein: CASSLSPDTEAFF. Here the CDR3 DNA reads TGTGCCAGCAGCCTATCCCCCGACACTGAAGCTTTCTTT.

This chain joins TRBV4-1 and TRBJ2-3; 8 bases are a match to TRBD2. The CDR3 loop spans 16 amino acids. In germline, CDR1 is MGHRA, CDR2 YSYEKL. Trimming removed 0 bases from V and 2 bases from J; junction bases left unmatched: 4. CDR3 DNA: TGCGCCAGCAGCCAAGATACTAGCGGATACACAGATACGCAGTATTTT. Its protein product is CASSQDTSGYTDTQYF.

The rearrangement joins TRBV4-3 to TRBJ2-7, with a possible D match to TRBD2 (5 bases). This CDR3 has 16 residues. Trimming pared 0 bases from V and 1 base from J, leaving 13 bases between. CDR1 is LGHNA, CDR2 YSLEER, per germline. This CDR3 is CASSQDSLAQSYEQYF. As DNA, the CDR3 is TGCGCCAGCAGCCAAGATTCCCTAGCCCAATCCTACGAGCAGTACTTC.

This clone has only a few counts. The chain uses TRBV2 and TRBJ2-5; the match to TRBD2 covers 13 bases. The CDR3 totals 17 residues. CDR1 SNHLY and CDR2 FYNNEI come from the germline V gene. J lost 5 bases, V lost 5 bases, and 11 bases had no gene match. CDR3 loop: CASSPRTSGSVIETQYF. DNA for the CDR3: TGTGCCAGCAGTCCTCGGACTAGCGGGAGTGTTATTGAGACCCAGTACTTC.

V gene TRBV28 combines with J gene TRBJ2-3; TRBD2 matches 8 bases. CDR1 MDHEN and CDR2 SYDVKM come from the germline V gene. This CDR3 is 14 amino acids long. Trimming at V came to 6 bases and at J to 6 bases, leaving 8 bases not matched to a gene. The CDR3 loop is CASRQAGAWDTQYF. In DNA, the CDR3 is TGTGCCAGCAGGCAAGCGGGAGCTTGGGATACGCAGTATTTT.

This rearrangement joins TRBV5-6 to TRBJ1-1, with TRBD1 matching over 7 bases. Per germline, CDR1 SGHDT and CDR2 YYEEEE. CDR3 size: 12 residues. J lost 4 bases, V lost 5 bases, and 2 bases had no gene match. The CDR3 nucleotides are TGTGCCAGCAGGACAGGGCTCACTGAAGCTTTCTTT. Translated: CASRTGLTEAFF.

This chain connects TRBV11-1 to TRBJ1-1; 8 bases are shared with TRBD1. With V trimmed by 5 bases and J by 1 base, 3 bases remained unmatched. This CDR3 comprises 14 residues. CDR1 and CDR2 from the germline V gene are SGHAT and FQDESV (reference sequence). The chain's CDR3 is CASSLDRGNTEAFF. CDR3 in DNA: TGTGCCAGCAGCCTCGACAGGGGGAACACTGAAGCTTTCTTT.

V and J are TRBV2 and TRBJ2-3, with 7 nucleotides matching TRBD1. The junction had 3 bases not matched to a gene; V was cut back by 4 bases and J by 2 bases. From germline, CDR1 is SNHLY and CDR2 FYNNEI. The CDR3 loop spans 14 amino acids. CDR3 DNA sequence: TGTGCCAGCAGTGGGGACAGCTACACAGATACGCAGTATTTT. It translates to CASSGDSYTDTQYF.

The genes are TRBV7-2 and TRBJ2-7, with TRBD1 matching over 7 bases. The CDR3 runs to 14 residues. V shed 1 base and J 2 bases; nucleotides not matched to a gene: 2. Germline CDR1 is SGHTA and CDR2 is FQGNSA. CDR3 coding DNA: TGTGCCAGCAGCTTAGGGGACAGAACCTACGAGCAGTACTTC. This codes for CASSLGDRTYEQYF. Looking up the rest from reference TRBV7-2 and TRBJ2-7 gives the full variable domain: GAGVSQSPSNKVTEKGKDVELRCDPISGHTALYWYRQSLGQGLEFLIYFQGNSAPDKSGLPSDRFSAERTGGSVSTLTIQRTQQEDSAVYLCASSLGDRTYEQYFGPGTRLTVT.

The chain employs TRBV28 and TRBJ1-4, with D possibly matching TRBD1 (6 bases). The CDR3 is 18 amino acids. V was trimmed by 4 bases and J by 0 bases, leaving 18 bases between them. The germline CDR1 and CDR2 sequences are MDHEN and SYDVKM. The CDR3: CASSSSPGRGSTNEKLFF. CDR3 sequence (DNA): TGTGCCAGCAGTTCCTCGCCGGGAAGGGGGTCAACTAATGAAAAACTGTTTTTT.

V and J are TRBV5-1 and TRBJ1-1; D unclear. The CDR3 loop spans 17 amino acids. Per germline, CDR1 SGHRS and CDR2 YFSETQ. The V end was cut by 3 bases, the J end by 0 bases, with 18 bases between. The CDR3: CASSSLGSSGMNTEAFF. For the CDR3, the DNA is TGCGCCAGCAGCTCCCTAGGGTCCTCGGGAATGAACACTGAAGCTTTCTTT. Full variable domain (outside the CDR3, taken from reference TRBV5-1 and TRBJ1-1): KAGVTQTPRYLIKTRGQQVTLSCSPISGHRSVSWYQQTPGQGLQFLFEYFSETQRNKGNFPGRFSGRQFSNSRSEMNVSTLELGDSALYLCASSSLGSSGMNTEAFFGQGTRLTVV.